Below, one T cell receptor (beta chain) is given with its context. The target antigen is unknown. This record comes from a study of shared clonotypes between healthy human individuals. Study context: Two women and a few men aged 18 to 49 served as donors. Plates per donor: three CD4 naive, three CD4 memory, two CD8 naive, one CD8 memory.

Every subset's genomic DNA went evenly onto several immunoSEQ plates. TCRdb keeps only in-frame clones here, not all; method: immunoSEQ multiplex PCR. The sample consists of hundreds of thousands of clones, approximately 75% of them appearing once. V lost 6 bases and J lost 3; bases outside the gene matches: 5. The V gene's germline CDR1 is SGHRS and CDR2 YFSETQ. The CDR3 sequence is 15 residues long. General study findings and limits: Estimated clonotype richness was generally higher in naive than memory subsets.

The TCR comes from a young woman in good health. Input material: memory CD4+ T cells sorted from blood. The subset was: CD45RA-negative fraction. This chain connects TRBV5-1 to TRBJ2-3, with 12 bases aligning to TRBD2. CDR3 DNA sequence: TGCGCCAGCAACATTCTAGCGGGGGGGACAGATACGCAGTATTTT. Translation: CASNILAGGTDTQYF. The whole variable domain, remainder taken from reference TRBV5-1 and TRBJ2-3, is KAGVTQTPRYLIKTRGQQVTLSCSPISGHRSVSWYQQTPGQGLQFLFEYFSETQRNKGNFPGRFSGRQFSNSRSEMNVSTLELGDSALYLCASNILAGGTDTQYFGPGTRLTVL.